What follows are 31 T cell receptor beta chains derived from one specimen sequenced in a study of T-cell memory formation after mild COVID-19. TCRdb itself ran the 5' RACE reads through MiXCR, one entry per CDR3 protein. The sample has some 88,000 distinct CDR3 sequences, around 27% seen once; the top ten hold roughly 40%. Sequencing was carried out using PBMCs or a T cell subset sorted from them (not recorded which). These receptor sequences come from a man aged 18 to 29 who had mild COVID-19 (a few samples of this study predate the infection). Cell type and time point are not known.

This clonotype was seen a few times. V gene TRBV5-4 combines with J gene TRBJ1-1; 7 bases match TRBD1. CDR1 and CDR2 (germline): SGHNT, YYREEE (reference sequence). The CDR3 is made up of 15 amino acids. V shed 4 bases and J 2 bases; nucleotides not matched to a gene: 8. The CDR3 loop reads CASSGGDRDNTEAFF. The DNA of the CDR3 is TGTGCCAGCAGCGGGGGGGACAGAGACAACACTGAAGCTTTCTTT.

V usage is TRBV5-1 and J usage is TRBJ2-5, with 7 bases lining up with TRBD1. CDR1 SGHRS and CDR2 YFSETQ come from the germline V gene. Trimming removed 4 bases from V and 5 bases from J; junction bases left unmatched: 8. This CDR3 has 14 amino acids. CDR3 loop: CASSTTGWRETQYF. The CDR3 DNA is TGCGCCAGCAGCACGACAGGGTGGAGGGAGACCCAGTACTTC.

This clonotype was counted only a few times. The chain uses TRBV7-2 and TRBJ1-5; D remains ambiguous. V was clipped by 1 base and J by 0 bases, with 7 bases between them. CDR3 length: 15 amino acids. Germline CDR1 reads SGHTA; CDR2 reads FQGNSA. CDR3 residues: CASSLESASNQPQHF. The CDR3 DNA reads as TGTGCCAGCAGCTTAGAGTCGGCTAGCAATCAGCCCCAGCATTTT. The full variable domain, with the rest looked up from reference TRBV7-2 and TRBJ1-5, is GAGVSQSPSNKVTEKGKDVELRCDPISGHTALYWYRQSLGQGLEFLIYFQGNSAPDKSGLPSDRFSAERTGGSVSTLTIQRTQQEDSAVYLCASSLESASNQPQHFGDGTRLSIL.

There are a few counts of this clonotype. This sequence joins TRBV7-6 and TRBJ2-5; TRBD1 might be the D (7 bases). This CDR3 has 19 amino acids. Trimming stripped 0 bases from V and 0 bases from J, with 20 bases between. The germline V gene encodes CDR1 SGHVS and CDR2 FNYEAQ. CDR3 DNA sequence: TGTGCCAGCAGCTTAGCTAGGGCCCCTCAGGGGGGAAACCAAGAGACCCAGTACTTC. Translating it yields CASSLARAPQGGNQETQYF.

As DNA, the CDR3 is TGTGCCAGCAGCCCGGACAGGGCCGACAATGAGCAGTTCTTC. This gives the protein CASSPDRADNEQFF. V and J are TRBV7-6 and TRBJ2-1, with 8 bases lining up with TRBD1. From germline, CDR1 is SGHVS and CDR2 FNYEAQ. The CDR3 covers 14 residues. J lost 5 bases, V lost 5 bases, and 5 bases had no gene match.

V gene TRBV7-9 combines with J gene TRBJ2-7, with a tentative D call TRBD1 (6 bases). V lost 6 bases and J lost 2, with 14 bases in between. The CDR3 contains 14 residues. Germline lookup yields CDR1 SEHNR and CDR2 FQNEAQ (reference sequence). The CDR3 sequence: CASRLTGQPYEQYF. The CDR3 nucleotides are TGTGCCAGCAGACTGACAGGCCAACCCTACGAGCAGTACTTC.

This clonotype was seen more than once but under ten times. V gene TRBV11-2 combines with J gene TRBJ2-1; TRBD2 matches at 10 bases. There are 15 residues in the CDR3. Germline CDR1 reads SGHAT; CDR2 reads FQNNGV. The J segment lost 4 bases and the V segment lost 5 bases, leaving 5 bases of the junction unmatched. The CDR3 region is CASSDSGGSYNEQFF. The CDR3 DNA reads TGTGCCAGCAGCGATAGCGGGGGGAGTTACAATGAGCAGTTCTTC.

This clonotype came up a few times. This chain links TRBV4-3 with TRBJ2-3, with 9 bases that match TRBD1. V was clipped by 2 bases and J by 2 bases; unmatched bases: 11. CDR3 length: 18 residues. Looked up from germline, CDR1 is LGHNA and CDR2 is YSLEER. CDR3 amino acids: CASSQHFRTGDNTDTQYF. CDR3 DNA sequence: TGCGCCAGCAGCCAACACTTCAGGACAGGGGATAACACAGATACGCAGTATTTT.

DNA for the CDR3: TGCGCCAGCAGCTTCAAACCCTCAGTGAGGTACCTGAGGTCACCCCTCCACTTT. Translated: CASSFKPSVRYLRSPLHF. The J gene is TRBJ1-6, the V gene TRBV5-1; D is unclear. V gave up 2 bases and J gave up 10 bases, with 25 bases separating them. The germline gives CDR1 SGHRS, CDR2 YFSETQ. There are 18 residues in the CDR3.

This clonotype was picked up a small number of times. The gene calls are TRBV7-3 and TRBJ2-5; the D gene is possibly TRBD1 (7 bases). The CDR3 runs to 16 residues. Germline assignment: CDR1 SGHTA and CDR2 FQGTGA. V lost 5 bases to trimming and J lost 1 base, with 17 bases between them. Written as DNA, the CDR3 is TGTGCCAGCAGCCCAGGGGGGTTGGGGCTCCAAGAGACCCAGTACTTC. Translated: CASSPGGLGLQETQYF.

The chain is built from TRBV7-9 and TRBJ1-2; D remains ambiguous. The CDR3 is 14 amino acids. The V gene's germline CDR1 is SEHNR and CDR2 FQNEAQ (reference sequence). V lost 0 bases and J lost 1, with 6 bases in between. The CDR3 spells CASSLALSNYGYTF. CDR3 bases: TGTGCCAGCAGCTTAGCGCTCAGTAACTATGGCTACACCTTC.

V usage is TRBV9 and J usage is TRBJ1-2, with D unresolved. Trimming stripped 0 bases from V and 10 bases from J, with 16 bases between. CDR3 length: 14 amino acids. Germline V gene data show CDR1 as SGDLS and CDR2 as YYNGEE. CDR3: CASSVALGRPTYTF. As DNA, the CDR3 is TGTGCCAGCAGCGTAGCACTTGGCCGCCCTACCTACACCTTC. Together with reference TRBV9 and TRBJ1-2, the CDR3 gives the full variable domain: DSGVTQTPKHLITATGQRVTLRCSPRSGDLSVYWYQQSLDQGLQFLIQYYNGEERAKGNILERFSAQQFPDLHSELNLSSLELGDSALYFCASSVALGRPTYTFGSGTRLTVV.

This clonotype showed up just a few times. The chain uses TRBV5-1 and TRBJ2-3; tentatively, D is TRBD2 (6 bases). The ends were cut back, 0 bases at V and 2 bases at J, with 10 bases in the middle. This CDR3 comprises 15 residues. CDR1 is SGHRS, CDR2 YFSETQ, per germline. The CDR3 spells CASSLAGRNTDTQYF. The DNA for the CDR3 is TGCGCCAGCAGCTTGGCAGGGAGGAACACAGATACGCAGTATTTT.

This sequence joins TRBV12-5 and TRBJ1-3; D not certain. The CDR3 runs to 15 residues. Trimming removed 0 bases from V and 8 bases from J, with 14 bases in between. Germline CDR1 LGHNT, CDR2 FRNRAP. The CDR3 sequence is CASGLVLQARDTIYF. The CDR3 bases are TGTGCTAGTGGTTTGGTACTGCAGGCGCGAGACACCATATATTTT.

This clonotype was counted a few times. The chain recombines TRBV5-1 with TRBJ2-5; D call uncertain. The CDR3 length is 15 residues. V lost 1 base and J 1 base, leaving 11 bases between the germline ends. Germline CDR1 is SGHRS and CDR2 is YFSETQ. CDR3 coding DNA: TGCGCCAGCAGCTTGTATTCAGTTATCCAAGAGACCCAGTACTTC. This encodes CASSLYSVIQETQYF.

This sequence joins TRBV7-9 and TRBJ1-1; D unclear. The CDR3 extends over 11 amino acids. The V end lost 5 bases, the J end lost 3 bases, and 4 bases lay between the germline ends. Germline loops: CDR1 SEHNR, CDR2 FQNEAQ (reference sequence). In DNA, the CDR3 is TGTGCCAGCAGCCGATACACTGAAGCTTTCTTT. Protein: CASSRYTEAFF.

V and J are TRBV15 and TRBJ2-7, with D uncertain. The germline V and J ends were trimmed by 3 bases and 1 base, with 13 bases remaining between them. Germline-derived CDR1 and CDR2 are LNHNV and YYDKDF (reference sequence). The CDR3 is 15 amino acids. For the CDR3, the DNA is TGTGCCACCAGCAGTTACCCGACTCGATCCTACGAGCAGTACGTC. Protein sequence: CATSSYPTRSYEQYV.

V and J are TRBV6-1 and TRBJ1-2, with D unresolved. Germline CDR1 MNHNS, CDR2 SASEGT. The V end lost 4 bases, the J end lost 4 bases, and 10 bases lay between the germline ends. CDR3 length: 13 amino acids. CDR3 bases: TGTGCCAGCAGTGTCAGGTTCCGCTATGGCTACACCTTC. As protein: CASSVRFRYGYTF.

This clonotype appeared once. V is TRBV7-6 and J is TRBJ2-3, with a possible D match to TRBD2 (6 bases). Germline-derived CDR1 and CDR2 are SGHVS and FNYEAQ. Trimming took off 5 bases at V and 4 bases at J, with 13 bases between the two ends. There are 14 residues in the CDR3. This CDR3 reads CASSPRGWADTQYF. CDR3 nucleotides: TGTGCCAGCAGCCCCCGGGGGTGGGCAGATACGCAGTATTTT.

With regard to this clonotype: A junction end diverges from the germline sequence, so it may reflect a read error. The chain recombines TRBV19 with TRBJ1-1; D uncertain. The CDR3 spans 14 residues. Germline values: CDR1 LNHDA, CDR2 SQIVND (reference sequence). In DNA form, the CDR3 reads TGTGCCAGTAGTATTAGGCACCCGAACACTGAAGCTTTATTT. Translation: CASSIRHPNTEALF.

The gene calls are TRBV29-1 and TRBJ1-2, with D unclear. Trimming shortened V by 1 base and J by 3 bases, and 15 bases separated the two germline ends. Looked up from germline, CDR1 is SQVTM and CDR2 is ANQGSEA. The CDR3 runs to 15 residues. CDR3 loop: CSVEGWISKYYGYTF. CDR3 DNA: TGCAGCGTTGAAGGATGGATTTCGAAATACTATGGCTACACCTTC.

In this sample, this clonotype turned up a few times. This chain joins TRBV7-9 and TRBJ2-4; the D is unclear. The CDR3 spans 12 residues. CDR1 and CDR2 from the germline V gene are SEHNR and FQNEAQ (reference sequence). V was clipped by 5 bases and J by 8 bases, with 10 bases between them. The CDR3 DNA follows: TGTGCCAGCAGCCTCACAGTGGACATTCAGTACTTC. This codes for CASSLTVDIQYF.

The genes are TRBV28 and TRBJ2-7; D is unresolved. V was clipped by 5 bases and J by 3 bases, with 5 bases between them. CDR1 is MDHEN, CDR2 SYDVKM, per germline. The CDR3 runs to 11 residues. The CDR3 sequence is CASSRNYEQYF. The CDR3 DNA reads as TGTGCCAGCAGTCGCAACTACGAGCAGTACTTC. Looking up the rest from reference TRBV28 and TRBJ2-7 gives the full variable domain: DVKVTQSSRYLVKRTGEKVFLECVQDMDHENMFWYRQDPGLGLRLIYFSYDVKMKEKGDIPEGYSVSREKKERFSLILESASTNQTSMYLCASSRNYEQYFGPGTRLTVT.

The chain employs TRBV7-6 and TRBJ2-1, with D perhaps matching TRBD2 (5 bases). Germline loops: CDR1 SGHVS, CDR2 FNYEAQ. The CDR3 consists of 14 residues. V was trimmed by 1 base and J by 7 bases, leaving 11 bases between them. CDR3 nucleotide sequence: TGTGCCAGCAGCTTAGACCGGGGTTGGAATGAGCAGTTCTTC. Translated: CASSLDRGWNEQFF.

CDR3 DNA: TGTGCCAGCAGCCCTCCCGGGAGGGCTGACCTTACCGGGGAGCTGTTTTTT. Encoded protein: CASSPPGRADLTGELFF. The chain joins TRBV4-2 to TRBJ2-2; 8 bases match TRBD2. This CDR3 spans 17 amino acids. Germline V CDR1 and CDR2: LGHNA, YNFKEQ. Losses at the gene ends were 4 bases for V and 5 bases for J; bases not matched to a gene: 12.

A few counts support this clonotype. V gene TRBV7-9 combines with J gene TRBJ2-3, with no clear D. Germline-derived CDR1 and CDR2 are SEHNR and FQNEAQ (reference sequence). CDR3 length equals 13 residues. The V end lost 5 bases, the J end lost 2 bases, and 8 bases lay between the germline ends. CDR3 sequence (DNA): TGTGCCAGCAGCCCCGCCCCCACAGATACGCAGTATTTT. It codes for CASSPAPTDTQYF.

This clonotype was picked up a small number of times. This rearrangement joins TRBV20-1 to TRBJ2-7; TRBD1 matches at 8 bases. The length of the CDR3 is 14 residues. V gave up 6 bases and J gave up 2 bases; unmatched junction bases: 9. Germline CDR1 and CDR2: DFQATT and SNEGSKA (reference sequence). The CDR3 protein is CSAHGQGRAYEQYV. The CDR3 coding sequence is TGCAGTGCCCATGGACAGGGAAGGGCCTACGAGCAGTACGTC.

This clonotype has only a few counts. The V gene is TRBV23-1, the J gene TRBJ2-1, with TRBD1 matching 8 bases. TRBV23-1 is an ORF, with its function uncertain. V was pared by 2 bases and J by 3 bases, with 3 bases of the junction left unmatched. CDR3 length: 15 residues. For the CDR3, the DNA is TGCGCCAGCAGTCAACACAGGGGGTTCTACAATGAGCAGTTCTTC. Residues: CASSQHRGFYNEQFF.

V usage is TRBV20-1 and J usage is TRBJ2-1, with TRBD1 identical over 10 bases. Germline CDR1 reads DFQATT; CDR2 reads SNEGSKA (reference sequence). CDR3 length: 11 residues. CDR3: CGRTGGNEQFF. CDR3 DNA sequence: TGCGGTAGGACAGGGGGCAATGAGCAGTTCTTC.

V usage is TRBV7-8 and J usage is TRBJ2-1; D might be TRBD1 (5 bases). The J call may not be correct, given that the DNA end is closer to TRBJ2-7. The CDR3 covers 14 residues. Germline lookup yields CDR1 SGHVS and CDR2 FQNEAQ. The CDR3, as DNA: TGTGCCAGCAGCCCGAGGACAAACTCCTACGAGCAGTACTTC. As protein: CASSPRTNSYEQYF.

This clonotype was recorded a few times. The CDR3: CASSPWEIAGSGNTIYF. In DNA form, the CDR3 reads TGTGCCAGCAGCCCCTGGGAGATTGCCGGCTCTGGAAACACCATATATTTT. V usage is TRBV9 and J usage is TRBJ1-3; the D is unclear. CDR3 size: 17 residues. Germline V gives CDR1 SGDLS, CDR2 YYNGEE. V was shortened by 4 bases and J by 0 bases, with 17 bases between the two germline ends.